The T cell receptor beta chain under discussion was sequenced for a study of cytomegalovirus exposure and HLA in healthy donors. J gave up 6 bases and V 5 bases, and 13 bases lay outside the gene matches. CDR1 and CDR2 (germline): SGHVS, FNYEAQ. This CDR3 region has 15 residues. Some clones are missing from TCRdb's copy, which holds only in-frame ones; the method was immunoSEQ multiplex PCR. The sample includes 200,000 to 250,000 clones, around nine tenths seen only once; the top ten take 1% to 1.2%. Donors were drawn from the roughly 120-subject validation cohort, separate from the approximately 680-subject first cohort.

The chain carries TRBV7-6 and TRBJ2-7; 7 positions agree with TRBD1. This clonotype was obtained from a woman between 18 and 29 years old in good health and CMV-seronegative. The sequencing sample was made of PBMCs. The CDR3 nucleotides read TGTGCCAGCAGCCAGTCCGGACAGGTTGCCTCCGAGCAGTACTTC. It translates to CASSQSGQVASEQYF.